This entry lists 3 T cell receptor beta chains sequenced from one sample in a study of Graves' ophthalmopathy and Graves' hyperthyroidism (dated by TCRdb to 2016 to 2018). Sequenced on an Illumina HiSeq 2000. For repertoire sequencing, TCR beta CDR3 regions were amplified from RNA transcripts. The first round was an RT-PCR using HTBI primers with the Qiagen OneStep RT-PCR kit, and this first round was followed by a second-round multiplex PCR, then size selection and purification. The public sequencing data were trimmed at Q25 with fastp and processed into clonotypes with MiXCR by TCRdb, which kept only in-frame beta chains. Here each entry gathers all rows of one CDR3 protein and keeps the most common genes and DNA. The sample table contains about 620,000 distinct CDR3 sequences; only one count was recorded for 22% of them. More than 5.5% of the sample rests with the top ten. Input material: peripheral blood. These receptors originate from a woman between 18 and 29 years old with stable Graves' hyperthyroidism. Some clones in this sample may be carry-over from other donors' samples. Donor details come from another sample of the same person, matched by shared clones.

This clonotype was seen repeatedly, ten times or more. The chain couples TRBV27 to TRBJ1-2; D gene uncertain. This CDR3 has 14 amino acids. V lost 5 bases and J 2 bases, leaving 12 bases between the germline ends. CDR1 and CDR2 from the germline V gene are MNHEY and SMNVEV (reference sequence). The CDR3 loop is CASSDNPINYGYTF. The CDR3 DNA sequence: TGTGCCAGCAGTGACAACCCAATCAACTATGGCTACACCTTC.

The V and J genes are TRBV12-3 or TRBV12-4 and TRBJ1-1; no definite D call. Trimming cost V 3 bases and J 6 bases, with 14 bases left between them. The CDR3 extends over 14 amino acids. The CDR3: CASSLWGEVSEAFF. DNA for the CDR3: TGTGCCAGCAGTTTGTGGGGTGAGGTCTCTGAAGCTTTCTTT.

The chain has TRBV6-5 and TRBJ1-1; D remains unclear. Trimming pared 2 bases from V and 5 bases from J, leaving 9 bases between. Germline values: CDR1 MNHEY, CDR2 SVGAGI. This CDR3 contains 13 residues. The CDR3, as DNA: TGTGCCAGCAGTTACCAGGCTTCAACTGAAGCTTTCTTT. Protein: CASSYQASTEAFF.